This T cell receptor (beta chain) was documented in a study of shared clonotypes between healthy human individuals. CDR3 length equals 14 residues. Germline V gene data show CDR1 as SGHTA and CDR2 as FQGNSA. Trimming pared 0 bases from V and 6 bases from J, leaving 11 bases between. Here immunoSEQ multiplex PCR was the method, and the copy in TCRdb shows in-frame clones only, minus some. The table has about 2.4 million clones, roughly 93% seen once. The sequence derives from a man between 18 and 35 years old in good health. Some clones in this sample may be carry-over from other donors' samples. The chain has TRBV7-2 and TRBJ1-2, with D possibly matching TRBD1 (6 bases). The sequenced sample consisted of naive CD4+ T cells from PBMCs. The subset is: CD45RA+ positively selected. The CDR3 region is CASSLARGADGYTF. The CDR3 DNA reads as TGTGCCAGCAGCTTAGCGCGGGGGGCAGATGGCTACACCTTC.